This T cell receptor beta chain was documented in a study of blood T cell repertoires in COVID-19. Study-level information: The origin of the acute and convalescent COVID-19 samples was the United States, Italy and Spain.

Under the authors' procedure: Scientists estimated how many nucleated cells there were by amplifying reference gene primers. Sequencing was performed with immunoSEQ multiplex PCR; in TCRdb, only in-frame clones are kept and a portion is missing. V and J calls and clone size follow that table, whereas D and trimming were derived from the DNA. This sample carries 200,000 or so clones, 70% to 85% of them seen once, and the ten largest clones take about 5%. V gave up 8 bases and J gave up 1 base; unmatched junction bases: 8. Looked up from germline, CDR1 is SGHVS and CDR2 is FNYEAQ. CDR3 length: 16 amino acids.

The chain employs TRBV7-6 and TRBJ2-2; TRBD1 aligns across 9 bases. Sequencing was performed on peripheral blood. The receptor was isolated from a woman aged 25 to 45 with acute or convalescent COVID-19. Here the CDR3 DNA reads TGTGCCAGCCGCCCTACAGGGGGCGGGAACACCGGGGAGCTGTTTTTT. It yields the protein CASRPTGGGNTGELFF.